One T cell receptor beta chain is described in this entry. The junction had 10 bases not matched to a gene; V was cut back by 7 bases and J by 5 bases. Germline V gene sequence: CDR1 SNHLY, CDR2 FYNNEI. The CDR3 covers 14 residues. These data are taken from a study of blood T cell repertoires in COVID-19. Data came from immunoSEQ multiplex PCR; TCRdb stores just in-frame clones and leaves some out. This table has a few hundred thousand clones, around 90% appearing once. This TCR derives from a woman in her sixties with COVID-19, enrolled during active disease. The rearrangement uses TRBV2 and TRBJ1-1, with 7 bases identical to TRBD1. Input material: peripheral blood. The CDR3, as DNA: TGTGCCAGCACTTTGCAGGGGGGAGAAACTGAAGCTTTCTTT. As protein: CASTLQGGETEAFF.